This T cell receptor beta chain was captured by sequencing in a study of blood T cell repertoires in COVID-19. Study as a whole: Whether acute or convalescent, the COVID-19 samples came from the United States, Italy and Spain. T cells, B-cell-depleted T cells, or PBMCs provided the cDNA or gDNA that served as material.

Original methodology: Amplification from reference gene primers served as the basis for estimated nucleated cell counts. Profiling relied on immunoSEQ multiplex PCR, and the TCRdb table lists in-frame clones only, not all of them. V, J and clone size reflect that table, while D and trimming were determined from the DNA. The table includes nearly 45,000 clones, around 90% detected once. This clone was observed a single time. This clonotype originated in a woman older than 75 in a cohort sampled during active or convalescent COVID-19. Input material: peripheral blood.

CDR3 protein: CASSQWTDYEQYF. CDR3 coding DNA: TGCGCCAGCAGCCAGTGGACAGACTACGAGCAGTACTTC. The chain is built from TRBV4-3 and TRBJ2-7, with TRBD1 as a possible D gene (6 bases). Germline CDR1 LGHNA, CDR2 YSLEER. Between the trimmed V and J ends, which lost 3 bases and 3 bases, there was a span of 9 bases. The CDR3 contains 13 residues.